A selection of T cell receptor beta chains follows, all from one sample in a study of T cells in Graves' hyperthyroidism and ophthalmopathy. MiXCR, run by TCRdb on the multiplex PCR reads, gives a single entry per CDR3 protein. The top ten clones hold about 20% of a sample with fewer than 450,000 distinct CDR3 sequences, roughly 15% of them seen once. Material for sequencing was blood. The origin of the receptors is a woman aged 55-69 years with Graves' ophthalmopathy. Each CDR3 is given with its conserved first and last residue. Each record gives: V gene, J gene, CDR3 protein.

TRBV3-1,TRBJ2-5,CASSQLIVGSRATQYF
TRBV28,TRBJ1-5,CASRMTEPNQPQHF
TRBV19,TRBJ1-2,CASSTQALKNYGYTF
TRBV18,TRBJ2-3,CASSPTTGTDTQYF
TRBV7-2,TRBJ1-1,CASSFPTSYTEAFF
TRBV27,TRBJ2-3,CASGGRRSAGTQYF
TRBV29-1,TRBJ2-7,CSVGGAAYEQYF
TRBV7-9,TRBJ2-5,CASSRQLPEETQYF
TRBV7-9,TRBJ2-7,CASSPDGNYEQYF
TRBV18,TRBJ1-1,CASSPQQGAWTEAFF
TRBV20-1,TRBJ2-1,CSARGLAEGGNEQFF
TRBV7-8,TRBJ2-1,CASSLARLAGGTNEQFF
TRBV7-2,TRBJ1-5,CASSLWDQPQHF
TRBV4-1,TRBJ2-7,CASSPGTGIHEQYF
TRBV6-1,TRBJ2-7,CASSTGTENYEQYF
TRBV6-1,TRBJ2-1,CASRDRDRGHNEQFF
TRBV7-6,TRBJ2-5,CASSRTQGQETQYF
TRBV5-1,TRBJ1-5,CASSLDGSPNQPQHF
TRBV2,TRBJ2-3,CASRGREFTDTQYF
TRBV29-1,TRBJ1-2,CSVVSEDGYTF
TRBV6-1,TRBJ1-3,CASSPTGGRNTIYF
TRBV29-1,TRBJ1-5,CSASDSYNQPQHF
TRBV5-4,TRBJ1-2,CASSGQGSAVSHGYTF
TRBV19,TRBJ1-5,CASSPPGGGQDDQPQHF
TRBV5-1,TRBJ2-3,CASIREGFSDTQYF
TRBV19,TRBJ2-7,CASSPGQVPTPYEQYF
TRBV2,TRBJ2-7,CASSTTKSREQYF
TRBV6-1,TRBJ1-1,CASRYRQGSNTEAFF
TRBV5-1,TRBJ2-1,CASSTLPGSSYNEQFF
TRBV28,TRBJ2-2,CASSPGAQGTGELFF
TRBV7-2,TRBJ2-3,CASSFTAGDSTDTQYF
TRBV5-1,TRBJ1-6,CASSQGQGLGNSPLHF
TRBV19,TRBJ2-3,CASSIGPSTDTQYF
TRBV6-1,TRBJ1-6,CASSQSFNSPLHF
TRBV27,TRBJ2-7,CASSSSGPPTYEQYF
TRBV5-1,TRBJ1-4,CASSSSTSAWNEKLFF
TRBV12-3/TRBV12-4,TRBJ2-1,CASSFRGSYNEQFF
TRBV12-3/TRBV12-4,TRBJ2-1,CASSLRAGAYNEQFF
TRBV2,TRBJ2-3,CASRPTGLPTDTQYF
TRBV28,TRBJ1-6,CASLGGLLWEPLHF
TRBV5-1,TRBJ2-7,CASSLAVATYEQYF
TRBV28,TRBJ1-2,CASSLTPIYGYTF
TRBV19,TRBJ2-7,CASSITGGNEQYF
TRBV11-2,TRBJ2-7,CASSPWTSGSWYEQYF
TRBV10-3,TRBJ2-3,CAISDPLRFAGGMTDTQYF
TRBV19,TRBJ2-7,CASSELAGEYEQYF
TRBV30,TRBJ2-3,CAWSVLSDTQYF
TRBV20-1,TRBJ2-7,CSADSGISYEQYF